The 28 T cell receptor beta chains given below trace back to one sample, sequenced in a study of CD8 T cells in Susac syndrome. Reverse transcription of roughly 0.5 to 1 ug RNA was performed with random hexamers. TCRdb ran MiXCR on the immunoSEQ multiplex PCR reads and lists one entry per CDR3 protein. The sample consists of about 110,000 distinct CDR3 sequences, roughly 97% of them appearing once. Sequencing input: CD4+ T cells from PBMCs. The receptors stem from a human donor in good health.

This rearrangement joins TRBV5-4 to TRBJ2-2; TRBD2 agrees at 12 bases. This CDR3 is 16 amino acids long. Trimming took 4 bases from V and 7 from J; bases not matched to a gene: 8. CDR1 and CDR2 (germline): SGHNT, YYREEE (reference sequence). The CDR3 sequence: CASSPRLAGALGELFF. In nucleotides, the CDR3 is TGTGCCAGCAGCCCTAGACTAGCGGGAGCTCTCGGGGAGCTGTTTTTT.

This chain joins TRBV7-6 and TRBJ1-4; 10 bases are a match to TRBD1. V was clipped by 5 bases and J by 7 bases; unmatched bases: 4. The CDR3 runs 14 residues. Looked up from germline, CDR1 is SGHVS and CDR2 is FNYEAQ. The CDR3 region has the DNA TGTGCCAGCAGCCCTGGACAGGGGGTTGAAAAACTGTTTTTT. Protein product: CASSPGQGVEKLFF.

The chain couples TRBV9 to TRBJ2-3; TRBD2 agrees at 7 bases. The CDR3 covers 15 residues. The trim removed 0 bases at V and 3 bases at J, leaving 4 bases unmatched. The germline CDR1 and CDR2 sequences are SGDLS and YYNGEE. CDR3 sequence reads: CASSVARGITDTQYF. In DNA form, the CDR3 reads TGTGCCAGCAGCGTAGCGCGGGGGATAACAGATACGCAGTATTTT.

The chain is built from TRBV25-1 and TRBJ2-7; D uncertain. CDR1 is MGHDK, CDR2 SYGVNS, per germline. V was cut by 4 bases and J by 2 bases, with 9 bases left in between. The CDR3 consists of 13 residues. CDR3 nucleotides: TGTGCCAGCAGTGGACACGATCCCTACGAGCAGTACTTC. Encoded protein: CASSGHDPYEQYF.

The V call is TRBV5-4, the J call TRBJ1-1; 8 positions match TRBD1. The CDR3 extends over 12 amino acids. V lost 0 bases and J lost 10; bases outside the gene matches: 2. Germline CDR1 reads SGHNT; CDR2 reads YYREEE (reference sequence). CDR3 coding DNA: TGTGCCAGCAGCTTGGAGACAGGGGCAGCTTTCTTT. Its protein is CASSLETGAAFF.

This clonotype was observed a single time. This sequence joins TRBV18 and TRBJ2-1; D is perhaps TRBD1 (6 bases). Per germline, CDR1 KGHSH and CDR2 LQKENI. The CDR3 has 13 amino acids. V was trimmed by 6 bases and J by 7 bases, leaving 13 bases between them. The DNA for the CDR3 is TGTGCCAGCTCTACCGGGACACTGAATGAGCAGTTCTTC. Encoded protein: CASSTGTLNEQFF.

The CDR3 loop is CASSNRQGARNEKLFF. As DNA, the CDR3 is TGTGCCAGCAGTAACAGACAGGGGGCTCGGAATGAAAAACTGTTTTTT. V gene TRBV12-3 or TRBV12-4 combines with J gene TRBJ1-4, with 10 nucleotides matching TRBD1. The CDR3 runs 16 residues. The V gene end was trimmed by 5 bases and the J gene end by 5 bases; junction bases not matched to a gene: 8.

The sample holds one count of this clonotype. The chain carries TRBV30 and TRBJ1-5; weak D call: TRBD1 (6 bases). Germline CDR1 GTSNPN, CDR2 SVGIG (reference sequence). The V gene lost 3 bases and the J gene lost 0 bases, with 9 bases spanning the gap. CDR3 length: 14 amino acids. The CDR3 sequence: CAWSTGNSNQPQHF. The DNA of the CDR3 is TGTGCCTGGAGCACAGGGAATAGCAATCAGCCCCAGCATTTT.

The chain joins TRBV3-1 to TRBJ2-1; the match to TRBD2 covers 10 bases. Per germline, CDR1 LGHDT and CDR2 YNNKEL (reference sequence). Trimming cost V 6 bases and J 7 bases; bases outside gene matches: 12. The CDR3 has 16 residues. CDR3 bases: TGTGCCAGCAGTCCACGGAGCGGGAGGGCCAAGAATGAGCAGTTCTTC. It encodes CASSPRSGRAKNEQFF.

The table lists this clonotype with a count of one. This chain joins TRBV2 and TRBJ1-3, with D hard to call. The ends were cut back, 8 bases at V and 0 bases at J, with 14 bases in the middle. The CDR3 spans 15 residues. The germline CDR1 and CDR2 sequences are SNHLY and FYNNEI. CDR3 DNA: TGTGCCAGCTCCTCGACATTCGGCTCTGGAAACACCATATATTTT. This codes for CASSSTFGSGNTIYF.

This sequence joins TRBV7-9 and TRBJ2-2, with 10 bases identical to TRBD2. The CDR3 loop spans 16 amino acids. CDR1 and CDR2 (germline): SEHNR, FQNEAQ (reference sequence). V lost 6 bases and J lost 1; bases outside the gene matches: 5. DNA of the CDR3: TGTGCCAGCAGTTATCTAGCGGGGGAGAACACCGGGGAGCTGTTTTTT. It specifies CASSYLAGENTGELFF.

The chain has TRBV3-1 and TRBJ2-1; D not resolved. Germline lookup yields CDR1 LGHDT and CDR2 YNNKEL (reference sequence). The CDR3 consists of 14 residues. Trimming took 4 bases from V and 13 from J, leaving 20 bases between them. The CDR3 DNA follows: TGTGCCAGCAGCCCTGACACCCCCCGGTTGGCCCAGTTCTTC. It translates to CASSPDTPRLAQFF.

The CDR3 DNA reads TGCAGTGCTCAGACAGGGAAGACTGAAGCTTTCTTT. This translates into CSAQTGKTEAFF. The chain uses TRBV20-1 and TRBJ1-1; TRBD1 matches 7 bases. There are 12 residues in the CDR3. Trimming took 5 bases from V and 5 from J; bases not matched to a gene: 5. Germline CDR1 DFQATT, CDR2 SNEGSKA (reference sequence).

CDR3 bases: TGCAGTGCTAGCCCCGACAGTAAAAACATTCAGTACTTC. Its translation: CSASPDSKNIQYF. The chain combines TRBV20-1 with TRBJ2-4, with D perhaps TRBD1 (5 bases). The CDR3 length is 13 residues. Germline values: CDR1 DFQATT, CDR2 SNEGSKA (reference sequence). Trimming removed 3 bases at V and 4 bases at J, with 10 bases between.

In DNA form, the CDR3 reads TGTGCCAGCAGACTCAGCAATGAGCAGTTCTTC. Translating it yields CASRLSNEQFF. This chain joins TRBV3-1 and TRBJ2-1; no clear D. Looked up from germline, CDR1 is LGHDT and CDR2 is YNNKEL (reference sequence). The CDR3 runs 11 residues. Trimming pared 6 bases from V and 6 bases from J, leaving 6 bases between.

The rearrangement uses TRBV18 and TRBJ2-4, with TRBD1 matching 9 bases. CDR1 and CDR2 (germline): KGHSH, LQKENI. This CDR3 has 16 amino acids. V shed 4 bases and J 1 base; nucleotides not matched to a gene: 5. In DNA, the CDR3 is TGTGCCAGCTCACTACGACAGGGGGTTGCCAAAAACATTCAGTACTTC. This sequence encodes CASSLRQGVAKNIQYF. The full variable domain, its missing parts supplied by reference TRBV18 and TRBJ2-4, is NAGVMQNPRHLVRRRGQEARLRCSPMKGHSHVYWYRQLPEEGLKFMVYLQKENIIDESGMPKERFSAEFPKEGPSILRIQQVVRGDSAAYFCASSLRQGVAKNIQYFGAGTRLSVL.

The rearrangement uses TRBV3-1 and TRBJ2-7; tentative D call: TRBD1 (6 bases). Germline values: CDR1 LGHDT, CDR2 YNNKEL (reference sequence). The ends were cut back, 5 bases at V and 3 bases at J, with 17 bases in the middle. The CDR3 is 15 amino acids. In DNA form, the CDR3 reads TGTGCCAGCAGCTTCCCCGCGAACAGGGTCTACGAGCAGTACTTC. This sequence encodes CASSFPANRVYEQYF.

The V call is TRBV7-9, the J call TRBJ2-5, with 7 nucleotides matching TRBD2. Germline CDR1 SEHNR, CDR2 FQNEAQ (reference sequence). This CDR3 has 15 residues. J gave up 4 bases and V 1 base, and 6 bases lay outside the gene matches. The CDR3 is CASSLVAGAAETQYF. CDR3 coding DNA: TGTGCCAGCAGCTTAGTAGCGGGTGCGGCAGAGACCCAGTACTTC.

The chain recombines TRBV6-1 with TRBJ1-2; TRBD1 might be the D (6 bases). V dropped 5 bases and J dropped 1 base, with 17 bases sitting between them. Germline V CDR1 and CDR2: MNHNS, SASEGT. CDR3 length: 16 amino acids. CDR3 in amino acids: CASSRGQTQFNYGYTF. The CDR3 nucleotides are TGTGCCAGCAGTCGCGGACAGACCCAGTTTAACTATGGCTACACCTTC.

The chain links TRBV6-6 to TRBJ2-7; 13 positions match TRBD2. J lost 1 base, V lost 6 bases, and 3 bases had no gene match. The germline gives CDR1 MNHNY, CDR2 SVGAGI (reference sequence). The CDR3 is 15 residues long. The CDR3 protein is CASRPLAGGSYEQYF. DNA for the CDR3: TGTGCCAGCAGACCACTAGCGGGAGGGTCCTACGAGCAGTACTTC.

The chain recombines TRBV18 with TRBJ1-1, with D perhaps TRBD1 (5 bases). V was pared by 4 bases and J by 4 bases, with 13 bases between. The CDR3 is 14 residues long. Looked up from germline, CDR1 is KGHSH and CDR2 is LQKENI. In nucleotides, the CDR3 is TGTGCCAGCTCACGATCGGGGGAGAGCACTGAAGCTTTCTTT. Amino acids: CASSRSGESTEAFF.

This chain uses TRBV5-6 with TRBJ2-1; 7 bases fit TRBD2. Losses at the gene ends were 4 bases for V and 7 bases for J; bases not matched to a gene: 14. This CDR3 region has 16 residues. Looked up from germline, CDR1 is SGHDT and CDR2 is YYEEEE. For the CDR3, the DNA is TGTGCCAGCAGCCCCCGACTAGCCAAGGGGACTAATGAGCAGTTCTTC. Its protein product is CASSPRLAKGTNEQFF.

This sequence joins TRBV27 and TRBJ2-7, with D possibly being TRBD1 (7 bases). V dropped 5 bases and J dropped 2 bases, with 22 bases sitting between them. CDR1 and CDR2 (germline): MNHEY, SMNVEV (reference sequence). The CDR3 length is 17 residues. CDR3 sequence reads: CASSPSADREVTYEQYF. The CDR3 DNA reads TGTGCCAGCAGTCCCAGTGCCGACAGGGAGGTCACCTACGAGCAGTACTTC.

The V call is TRBV6-1, the J call TRBJ1-2; D might be TRBD1 (6 bases). The germline gives CDR1 MNHNS, CDR2 SASEGT. CDR3 length: 14 amino acids. V dropped 4 bases and J dropped 5 bases, with 14 bases sitting between them. DNA for the CDR3: TGTGCCAGCAGTGGGCTGAAGGGGGGGTATGGCTACACCTTC. This gives the protein CASSGLKGGYGYTF.

The rearrangement uses TRBV9 and TRBJ2-6; D is perhaps TRBD1 (6 bases). The CDR3 consists of 17 residues. Trimming removed 7 bases from V and 4 bases from J, with 21 bases in between. CDR1 is SGDLS and CDR2 is YYNGEE in the germline V gene. CDR3: CASPKTGIKPGANVLTF. CDR3 DNA sequence: TGTGCCAGCCCTAAGACAGGCATAAAACCCGGGGCCAACGTCCTGACTTTC.

This clonotype has only one observation. The chain has TRBV24-1 and TRBJ1-2, with TRBD1 as a possible D gene (6 bases). This CDR3 has 15 residues. Trimming shortened V by 3 bases and J by 4 bases, and 14 bases separated the two germline ends. CDR1 and CDR2 (germline): KGHDR, SFDVKD. The CDR3 DNA reads as TGTGCCACCAGTGATGCGACAGGTTGGGTCTATGGCTACACCTTC. Translation gives CATSDATGWVYGYTF.

The J gene is TRBJ2-6, the V gene TRBV19; 7 bases map to TRBD1. The CDR3 length is 18 residues. Germline lookup yields CDR1 LNHDA and CDR2 SQIVND (reference sequence). The J segment lost 5 bases and the V segment lost 0 bases, leaving 10 bases of the junction unmatched. The CDR3 sequence: CASSIEGRQGERANVLTF. The DNA for the CDR3 is TGTGCCAGTAGTATAGAGGGCCGACAGGGCGAAAGGGCCAACGTCCTGACTTTC.

The V gene is TRBV4-1, the J gene TRBJ2-1; possibly TRBD1 or TRBD2 for D (5 bases each). The CDR3 is 14 residues long. Deletions cut 1 base from V and 15 bases from J, with 19 bases between. CDR1 is MGHRA and CDR2 is YSYEKL in the germline V gene. This CDR3 is CASSQAALGPKLFF. The CDR3 nucleotides are TGCGCCAGCAGCCAAGCGGCGCTGGGACCCAAGCTGTTCTTC.